This T cell receptor beta chain was observed in a study of PD-L1 blockade in urothelial cancer. Study at large: Typically, measured as a median, blood samples had 130,000 to 150,000 T cells.

V was pared by 0 bases and J by 1 base, with 6 bases between. Per germline, CDR1 GTSNPN and CDR2 SVGIG (reference sequence). The CDR3 spans 14 residues. This sample's time point: peripheral blood 6 weeks after treatment start. Patients in the study were battling locally advanced or metastatic urothelial carcinoma. Pretreatment and on-treatment blood mononuclear cell samples were taken, totaling between 1 and 8 time points per patient. Into every PCR, synthetic TCR analog templates were spiked. Using immunoSEQ multiplex PCR, the repertoire was profiled, and TCRdb retains in-frame clones only, with some absent. The sample records about 43,000 clones, roughly 80% being singletons.

The material was PBMCs, obtained around atezolizumab (anti-PD-L1) treatment. This receptor was identified in a man in his fifties or sixties with urothelial cancer. The V gene is TRBV30, the J gene TRBJ2-2, with TRBD2 as a possible D gene (5 bases). In nucleotides, the CDR3 is TGTGCCTGGAGTGTTCGGGGGAACACCGGGGAGCTGTTTTTT. Its protein product is CAWSVRGNTGELFF.